These 22 T cell receptor beta chains came from one sample sequenced in a study of identifying expanded T cells in peripheral blood. The assay was immunoSEQ multiplex PCR, and TCRdb's table has in-frame clones only and misses some. The table has 100,000 or so clones, around nine tenths seen once. Source material: blood. These receptors were obtained from a person between 18 and 75 years old in good health.

The CDR3 reads CASSDRDRGHYEQYF. The CDR3, as DNA: TGCGCCAGCAGTGACAGGGACAGGGGGCACTACGAGCAGTACTTC. V gene TRBV5-1 combines with J gene TRBJ2-7; 12 nucleotides line up with TRBD1. V lost 5 bases to trimming and J lost 3 bases; unmatched junction nucleotides: 6. This CDR3 comprises 15 residues. The germline V gene encodes CDR1 SGHRS and CDR2 YFSETQ.

The rearrangement joins TRBV7-2 to TRBJ1-3; no firm D call. Trimming shortened V by 3 bases and J by 0 bases, and 12 bases separated the two germline ends. The germline V gene encodes CDR1 SGHTA and CDR2 FQGNSA. The CDR3 is made up of 16 amino acids. CDR3 bases: TGTGCCAGCAGCTTTCAGCTCCCCGGCTCTGGAAACACCATATATTTT. Amino acids: CASSFQLPGSGNTIYF. Full variable domain (outside the CDR3, taken from reference TRBV7-2 and TRBJ1-3): GAGVSQSPSNKVTEKGKDVELRCDPISGHTALYWYRQSLGQGLEFLIYFQGNSAPDKSGLPSDRFSAERTGGSVSTLTIQRTQQEDSAVYLCASSFQLPGSGNTIYFGEGSWLTVV.

The chain joins TRBV13 to TRBJ2-7; D is possibly TRBD1 (5 bases). The CDR3 contains 13 residues. V was clipped by 4 bases and J by 5 bases, with 12 bases between them. Germline assignment: CDR1 PRHDT and CDR2 FYEKMQ (reference sequence). CDR3 amino acids: CASSWQGWHEQYF. The CDR3 DNA reads as TGTGCCAGCAGCTGGCAGGGTTGGCACGAGCAGTACTTC. Full variable domain (missing parts from reference TRBV13 and TRBJ2-7): AAGVIQSPRHLIKEKRETATLKCYPIPRHDTVYWYQQGPGQDPQFLISFYEKMQSDKGSIPDRFSAQQFSDYHSELNMSSLELGDSALYFCASSWQGWHEQYFGPGTRLTVT.

The genes are TRBV14 and TRBJ1-2; perhaps TRBD1 as D (5 bases). Germline V gene lookup returns CDR1 SGHDN and CDR2 FVKESK. The germline V and J ends were trimmed by 0 bases and 4 bases, with 18 bases remaining between them. The CDR3 runs to 17 residues. CDR3 nucleotides: TGTGCCAGCAGCCAAGATAACGGTGGGGACTGGGGCTATGGCTACACCTTC. Amino acid sequence: CASSQDNGGDWGYGYTF.

CDR3 nucleotides: TGTGCCAGCAGCTTAGTCCCCCCGAAACACACCATATATTTT. This encodes CASSLVPPKHTIYF. This chain uses TRBV7-2 with TRBJ1-3; D unresolved. Germline CDR1 and CDR2: SGHTA and FQGNSA. The germline V and J ends were trimmed by 1 base and 8 bases, with 12 bases remaining between them. The CDR3 sequence is 14 residues long.

This chain connects TRBV2 to TRBJ1-1; D uncertain. The CDR3 runs to 15 residues. Trimming shortened V by 6 bases and J by 1 base, and 15 bases separated the two germline ends. Germline CDR1 and CDR2: SNHLY and FYNNEI. For the CDR3, the DNA is TGTGCCAGCAGGGAACACAACCCTTCGAACACTGAAGCTTTCTTT. Its protein product is CASREHNPSNTEAFF.

The rearrangement uses TRBV19 and TRBJ1-6; the D is unclear. V lost 10 bases to trimming and J lost 10 bases, with 23 bases between them. CDR3 length: 15 amino acids. The germline V gene has CDR1 LNHDA and CDR2 SQIVND (reference sequence). The DNA of the CDR3 is TGTGCCACCTCCAGTGGGCAAGGAATAGCATCACCCCTCCACTTT. The encoded protein is CATSSGQGIASPLHF.

The chain carries TRBV13 and TRBJ1-1; possible D gene TRBD1, 6 bases. V lost 5 bases, J lost 0 bases, and 13 bases lay in between. This CDR3 contains 15 residues. CDR1 and CDR2 (germline): PRHDT, FYEKMQ (reference sequence). The CDR3 loop is CASSLTGIMNTEAFF. In nucleotides, the CDR3 is TGTGCCAGCAGCCTCACAGGGATCATGAACACTGAAGCTTTCTTT.

The chain carries TRBV21-1 and TRBJ1-6; TRBD1, the table's D call, was not compared with the DNA. TRBV21-1 represents a pseudogene. The CDR3 sequence is 19 residues long. The CDR3 coding sequence is TGTGCCAGCAGCCATGGCAGGGCCAGGGGCGAAATCGGTCTTTCACCCCTCCACTTT. Translated, it gives CASSHGRARGEIGLSPLHF.

V is TRBV5-6 and J is TRBJ1-4, with D perhaps matching TRBD1 (6 bases). Per the germline V gene, CDR1 is SGHDT and CDR2 is YYEEEE. Trimming shortened V by 1 base and J by 3 bases, and 16 bases separated the two germline ends. CDR3 length: 17 amino acids. The CDR3 here is CASSLWSSGAPNEKLFF. CDR3 DNA: TGTGCCAGCAGCTTGTGGTCCTCGGGGGCCCCTAATGAAAAACTGTTTTTT.

The genes are TRBV6-6 and TRBJ2-5; D gene unclear. The J call is in doubt because the DNA end fits TRBJ2-7 better. Germline CDR1 reads MNHNY; CDR2 reads SVGAGI (reference sequence). This CDR3 has 13 amino acids. CDR3 DNA sequence: TGTGCCAGCAGTTACTCGGTAGCCTACGAGCAGTACTTC. The encoded protein is CASSYSVAYEQYF.

CDR3 loop: CASTPEPSGGQETQYF. The CDR3 region has the DNA TGTGCCAGCACCCCAGAACCTAGCGGGGGGCAAGAGACCCAGTACTTC. The V and J genes are TRBV28 and TRBJ2-5, with TRBD2 identical over 11 bases. Germline V lookup: CDR1 MDHEN, CDR2 SYDVKM. V gave up 7 bases and J gave up 2 bases; unmatched junction bases: 9. This CDR3 region has 16 residues.

The gene calls are TRBV10-3 and TRBJ2-3; D is perhaps TRBD2 (6 bases). Germline V gene data show CDR1 as ENHRY and CDR2 as SYGVKD. The CDR3 is made up of 14 amino acids. V gave up 4 bases and J gave up 3 bases, with 11 bases separating them. The CDR3 DNA reads TGTGCCATCAGTGTGGGAGGTGGGACAGATACGCAGTATTTT. Translating gives CAISVGGGTDTQYF.

V gene TRBV7-9 combines with J gene TRBJ2-1; D is unclear. The CDR3 covers 16 residues. Deletions cut 5 bases from V and 0 bases from J, with 14 bases between. Germline V gives CDR1 SEHNR, CDR2 FQNEAQ (reference sequence). The CDR3 is CASSPNPLASYNEQFF. The CDR3 coding sequence is TGTGCCAGCAGCCCAAACCCTTTAGCCTCCTACAATGAGCAGTTCTTC.

V and J are TRBV7-2 and TRBJ1-1, with D maybe TRBD1 (6 bases). CDR3 length: 15 amino acids. The V and J ends lost 0 bases and 5 bases respectively, with 13 bases between them. CDR1 and CDR2 (germline): SGHTA, FQGNSA. As DNA, the CDR3 is TGTGCCAGCAGCTTAGCTGGACAGACGGGGACTGAAGCTTTCTTT. It codes for CASSLAGQTGTEAFF.

The CDR3 here is CASRQLAAGANVLTF. Here the CDR3 DNA reads TGTGCCAGTCGCCAATTGGCGGCTGGGGCCAACGTCCTGACTTTC. This rearrangement joins TRBV6-5 to TRBJ2-6, with no clear D. Trimming pared 9 bases from V and 2 bases from J, leaving 14 bases between. The CDR3 has 15 residues. Per the germline V gene, CDR1 is MNHEY and CDR2 is SVGAGI.

The chain couples TRBV7-6 to TRBJ2-5; D may correspond to TRBD1 or TRBD2 (6 bases each). V was shortened by 5 bases and J by 6 bases, with 16 bases between the two germline ends. CDR1 SGHVS and CDR2 FNYEAQ come from the germline V gene. CDR3 length: 14 residues. The CDR3 DNA sequence: TGTGCCAGCAGCCCAGTAAGGGGGGCACAGACCCAGTACTTC. This gives the protein CASSPVRGAQTQYF.

The rearrangement uses TRBV29-1 and TRBJ2-7; no firm D call. Germline V gives CDR1 SQVTM, CDR2 ANQGSEA. V lost 4 bases, J lost 5 bases, and 9 bases lay in between. The CDR3 sequence is 11 residues long. The CDR3 bases are TGCAGCGTTGCACAGCTCGACGAGCAGTACTTC. Protein: CSVAQLDEQYF.

The chain employs TRBV7-6 and TRBJ2-3, with a possible D match to TRBD2 (7 bases). The V end lost 1 base, the J end lost 2 bases, and 13 bases lay between the germline ends. The CDR3 totals 16 residues. Germline loops: CDR1 SGHVS, CDR2 FNYEAQ. The CDR3 sequence is CASSLGSGGPTDTQYF. The CDR3 DNA sequence: TGTGCCAGCAGCTTAGGTTCGGGGGGCCCCACAGATACGCAGTATTTT. Full variable domain (outside the CDR3, taken from reference TRBV7-6 and TRBJ2-3): GAGVSQSPRYKVTKRGQDVALRCDPISGHVSLYWYRQALGQGPEFLTYFNYEAQQDKSGLPNDRFSAERPEGSISTLTIQRTEQRDSAMYRCASSLGSGGPTDTQYFGPGTRLTVL.

This clone has just a few counts. V usage is TRBV30 and J usage is TRBJ2-5; 9 nucleotides align to TRBD2. Germline CDR1 reads GTSNPN; CDR2 reads SVGIG (reference sequence). V shed 2 bases, J shed 0 bases, and the junction held 10 bases outside the gene matches. CDR3 size: 17 residues. The CDR3 DNA reads as TGTGCCTGGAGTCCACTTAGCGGGGGCCTTGACCAAGAGACCCAGTACTTC. Protein product: CAWSPLSGGLDQETQYF. Full variable domain (rest looked up from reference TRBV30 and TRBJ2-5): SQTIHQWPATLVQPVGSPLSLECTVEGTSNPNLYWYRQAAGRGLQLLFYSVGIGQISSEVPQNLSASRPQDRQFILSSKKLLLSDSGFYLCAWSPLSGGLDQETQYFGPGTRLLVL.

The gene calls are TRBV28 and TRBJ1-2; D is uncertain. The CDR3 is 12 amino acids. CDR1 is MDHEN, CDR2 SYDVKM, per germline. The V end was cut by 4 bases, the J end by 3 bases, with 6 bases between. The CDR3 region is CASSSSYYGYTF. The CDR3 bases are TGTGCCAGCAGTTCCTCTTACTATGGCTACACCTTC.

This clone was seen only once. The V call is TRBV20-1, the J call TRBJ1-1; D ambiguous. Germline V gene data show CDR1 as DFQATT and CDR2 as SNEGSKA (reference sequence). CDR3 size: 10 residues. The CDR3 region is CSYNRAEAFF. The CDR3 DNA follows: TGCAGCTACAATCGGGCTGAAGCTTTCTTT.